Listed here are 4 T cell receptor beta chains from one sample, sequenced in a study of vaccination and CD4 T cells after COVID-19. No antigen is known for these receptors. Stated treatment: roughly 11-day PBMC culture with coronavirus spike peptide pools or control peptides (ViraFEST assay). The Oncomine TCR Beta short-read assay sequenced DNA from cultured CD4+ T cells. MiXCR, run by TCRdb on the PCR reads, gives a single entry per CDR3 protein. The sample shows about 30,000 distinct CDR3 sequences, under 75% of them seen only once. The specimen comprised CD4+ T cells from blood, cultured in vitro, sampled after SARS-CoV-2 vaccination. These receptors all stem from a human donor who received a COVID-19 vaccine.

This clonotype was seen more than once but under ten times. The rearrangement links TRBV6-1 to TRBJ1-5; D remains unclear. V lost 6 bases and J lost 0, with 12 bases in between. The CDR3 is made up of 15 amino acids. CDR1 MNHNS and CDR2 SASEGT come from the germline V gene. CDR3 coding DNA: TGTGCCAGCAGCCCGGACTGGAATAGCAATCAGCCCCAGCATTTT. Translating gives CASSPDWNSNQPQHF.

J is TRBJ2-3 and V is TRBV19; the match to TRBD2 covers 11 bases. The V gene's germline CDR1 is LNHDA and CDR2 SQIVND (reference sequence). After removal of 10 bases from V and 4 bases from J, the junction contained 7 bases not matched to a gene. This CDR3 spans 14 amino acids. DNA for the CDR3: TGTGCCACCTCGACTAGCGGGGTAGCAGATACGCAGTATTTT. It yields the protein CATSTSGVADTQYF.

In this sample, this clonotype turned up once. The chain is built from TRBV12-3 or TRBV12-4 and TRBJ2-5, with 9 positions matching TRBD1. Unmatched junction bases numbered 3, after V lost 3 bases and J lost 4 bases. This CDR3 comprises 14 residues. The CDR3 loop reads CASSFETGGETQYF. The DNA for the CDR3 is TGTGCCAGCAGTTTTGAGACAGGGGGAGAGACCCAGTACTTC.

This clonotype was counted a single time. V gene TRBV25-1 combines with J gene TRBJ1-2; D gene uncertain. CDR3 length: 16 residues. V dropped 3 bases and J dropped 8 bases, with 22 bases sitting between them. Germline-derived CDR1 and CDR2 are MGHDK and SYGVNS. The CDR3 nucleotides are TGTGCCAGCAGTGATATAGACGGCGCGTTCAGTGAGGGCTACACCTTC. This sequence encodes CASSDIDGAFSEGYTF.